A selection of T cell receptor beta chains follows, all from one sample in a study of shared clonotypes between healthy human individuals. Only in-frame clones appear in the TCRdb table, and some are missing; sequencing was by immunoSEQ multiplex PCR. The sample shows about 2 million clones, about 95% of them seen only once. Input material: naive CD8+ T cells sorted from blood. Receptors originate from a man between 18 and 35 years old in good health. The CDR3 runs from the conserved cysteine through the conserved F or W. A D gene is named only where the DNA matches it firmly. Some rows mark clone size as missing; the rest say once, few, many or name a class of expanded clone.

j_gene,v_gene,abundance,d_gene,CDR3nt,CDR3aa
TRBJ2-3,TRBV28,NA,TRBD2,TGTGCCAGCAGTTTATCTGGACTAGCGGGGTTCACAGATACGCAGTATTTT,CASSLSGLAGFTDTQYF
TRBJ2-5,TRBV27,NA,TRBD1,TGTGCCAGCAGTTCGTACCCGGGACAGGGTACCCAGTACTTC,CASSSYPGQGTQYF
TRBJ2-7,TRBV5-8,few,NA,TGTGCCAGCAGCTTGCTAGGGTTCTACGAGCAGTACTTC,CASSLLGFYEQYF
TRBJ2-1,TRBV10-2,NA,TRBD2,TGCGCCAGCAGTGGGGGGACTAGCGACTACAATGAGCAGTTCTTC,CASSGGTSDYNEQFF
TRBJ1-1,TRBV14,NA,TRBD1,TGTGCCAGCAGCCAACGTCCGGGACAGGGAATCAACACTGAAGCTTTCTTT,CASSQRPGQGINTEAFF
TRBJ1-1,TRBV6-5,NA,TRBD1,TGTGCCAGCAGTTCAGGGGGGATGAACACTGAAGCTTTCTTT,CASSSGGMNTEAFF
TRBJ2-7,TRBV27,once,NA,TGTGCCAGCAGTTTATCGGCTAGTCTAGTGTACGAGCAGTACTTC,CASSLSASLVYEQYF
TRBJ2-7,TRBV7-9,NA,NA,TGTGCCAGCAGCTTAGATCCAGGGGGGACCTACGAGCAGTACTTC,CASSLDPGGTYEQYF
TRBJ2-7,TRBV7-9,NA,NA,TGTGCCAGCAGCTTCACTGAAACATACGAGCAGTACTTC,CASSFTETYEQYF
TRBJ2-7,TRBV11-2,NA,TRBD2,TGTGCCAGCAGCTTAGTAGCTAGCGGGAGAGCCGAGCAGTACTTC,CASSLVASGRAEQYF
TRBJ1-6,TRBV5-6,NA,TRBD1,TGTGCCAGCAGCTTGGGGACAGGGAATAATTCACCCCTCCACTTT,CASSLGTGNNSPLHF
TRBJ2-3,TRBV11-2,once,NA,TGTGCCAGCATCATGGGGGGCACAGATACGCAGTATTTT,CASIMGGTDTQYF
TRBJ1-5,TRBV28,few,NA,TGTGCCAGCAGTTCGCCAGACTGGTCCCAGCATTTT,CASSSPDWSQHF
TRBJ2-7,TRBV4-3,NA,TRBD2,TGCGCCAGCAGCCCCGGGACTAGCGGGAGTAAGGGAGACGAGCAGTACTTC,CASSPGTSGSKGDEQYF
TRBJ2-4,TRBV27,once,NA,TGTGCCAGCAGTCTAACCCTCGGGGACCTCTCAAACATTCAGTACTTC,CASSLTLGDLSNIQYF
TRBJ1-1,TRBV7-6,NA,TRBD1,TGTGCCAGCAGCGTGACAGGGGGCGCATATACTGAAGCTTTCTTT,CASSVTGGAYTEAFF
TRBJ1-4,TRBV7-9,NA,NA,TGTGCCAGCAGCTTAGCGGGGCCATACCAGCATGAAAAACTGTTTTTT,CASSLAGPYQHEKLFF
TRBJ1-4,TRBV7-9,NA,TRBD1,TGTGCCAGCAGCTTAATGACCAGGGGGCGGGAAAAACTGTTTTTT,CASSLMTRGREKLFF
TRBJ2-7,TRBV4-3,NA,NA,TGCGCCAGCAGCGAGATGGGGCTAGCTCCCTACGAGCAGTACTTC,CASSEMGLAPYEQYF
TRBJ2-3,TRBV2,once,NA,TGTGCCAGAAGAGGGGGTACAAAGACGGCCAGCACAGATACGCAGTATTTT,CARRGGTKTASTDTQYF
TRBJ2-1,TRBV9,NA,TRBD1,TGTGCCAGCAGCGGGGATGGGACAGGTAACAATGAGCAGTTCTTC,CASSGDGTGNNEQFF
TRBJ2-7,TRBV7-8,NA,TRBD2,TGTGCCAGCAGCGCAACTAGCGGGGGGCTATACGAGCAGTACTTC,CASSATSGGLYEQYF
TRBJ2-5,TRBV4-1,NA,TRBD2,TGCGCCAGCAGCCTTATACTAGCGGGGGGTGGGCAAGAGACCCAGTACTTC,CASSLILAGGGQETQYF
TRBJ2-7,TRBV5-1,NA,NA,TGCGCCTCCTCCCGCGGGGATGGCGAGCAGTACTTC,CASSRGDGEQYF
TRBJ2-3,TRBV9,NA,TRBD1,TGTGCCAGCAGCGCCGACAGGGTCGATACGCAGTATTTT,CASSADRVDTQYF
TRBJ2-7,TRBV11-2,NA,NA,TGTGCCAGCAGCTTTACAGGCTACGAGCAGTACTTC,CASSFTGYEQYF
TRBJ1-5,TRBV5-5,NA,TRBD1,TGTGCCAGCAGCTCGGGACAGGGGTCCAATCAGCCCCAGCATTTT,CASSSGQGSNQPQHF
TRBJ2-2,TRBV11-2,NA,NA,TGTGCCAGCAGCTTAGGACCCTACAACACCGGGGAGCTGTTTTTT,CASSLGPYNTGELFF
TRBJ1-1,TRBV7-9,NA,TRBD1,TGTGCCAGCAGCCCAGGGGGGTACACTGAAGCTTTCTTT,CASSPGGYTEAFF
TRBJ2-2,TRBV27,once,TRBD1,TGTGCCAGCAGTTTATTCGGGCAGGGGGCCGTCGGGGAGCTGTTTTTT,CASSLFGQGAVGELFF
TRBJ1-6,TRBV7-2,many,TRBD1,TGTGCCAGCAGCTTCGACAGGGTCCCCACCACCCACTTT,CASSFDRVPTTHF
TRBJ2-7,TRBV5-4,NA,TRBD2,TGTGCCAGCAGTCAATACCTCAGCGGGGGGCCCGACGAGCAGTACTTC,CASSQYLSGGPDEQYF
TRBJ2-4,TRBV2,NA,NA,TGTGCCAGCAGTGACCAACCTTCGGTAGCCAAAAACATTCAGTACTTC,CASSDQPSVAKNIQYF
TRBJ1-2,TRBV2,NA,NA,TGTGCCAGCTTCAAGACGAATAACTATGGCTACACCTTC,CASFKTNNYGYTF
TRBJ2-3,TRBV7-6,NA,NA,TGTGCCAGCAGCTTAGAGGCGGGGCGGGCAGATACGCAGTATTTT,CASSLEAGRADTQYF
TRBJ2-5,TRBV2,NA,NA,TGTGCCAGCATGGACCTAGAGGGCCTAAAGACCCAGTACTTC,CASMDLEGLKTQYF